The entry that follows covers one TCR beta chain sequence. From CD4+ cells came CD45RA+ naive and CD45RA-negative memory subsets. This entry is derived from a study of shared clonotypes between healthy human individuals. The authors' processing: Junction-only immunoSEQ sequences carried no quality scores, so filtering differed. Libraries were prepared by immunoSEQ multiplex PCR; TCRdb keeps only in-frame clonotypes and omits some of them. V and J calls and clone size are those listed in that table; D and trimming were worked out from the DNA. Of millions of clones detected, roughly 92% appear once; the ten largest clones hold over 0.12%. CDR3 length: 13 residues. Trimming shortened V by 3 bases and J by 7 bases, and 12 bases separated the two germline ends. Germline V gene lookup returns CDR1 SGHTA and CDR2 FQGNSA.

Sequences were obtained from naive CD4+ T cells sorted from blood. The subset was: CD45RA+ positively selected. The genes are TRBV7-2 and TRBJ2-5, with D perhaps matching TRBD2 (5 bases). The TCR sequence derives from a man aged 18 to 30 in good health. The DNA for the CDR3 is TGTGCCAGCAGCTTGGACTCCGGATGGACCCAGTACTTC. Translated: CASSLDSGWTQYF.